These 26 T cell receptor beta chains were sequenced from one sample in a study of blood T cells in healthy people across ages. A sample-barcoded 5' primer and a J-beta primer mix were used in a second PCR of roughly 7 to 12 cycles. TCRdb reprocessed the 5' RACE reads with MiXCR, giving one entry per CDR3 protein. This sample has hundreds of thousands of distinct CDR3 sequences, with about 42% found just once. Sequenced sample: blood. These receptors were collected from a man aged 55 to 70 in good health.

A few counts support this clonotype. This rearrangement joins TRBV5-1 to TRBJ1-2, with 7 bases aligning to TRBD1. The junction had 8 bases not matched to a gene; V was cut back by 4 bases and J by 8 bases. The CDR3 extends over 13 amino acids. Germline loops: CDR1 SGHRS, CDR2 YFSETQ. The CDR3 here is CASSPDRVEGYTF. The CDR3 nucleotides read TGCGCCAGCAGCCCTGACAGGGTCGAAGGCTACACCTTC.

The gene calls are TRBV20-1 and TRBJ2-7, with a weak D call TRBD1 (5 bases). Trimming shortened V by 7 bases and J by 7 bases, and 17 bases separated the two germline ends. Germline V gives CDR1 DFQATT, CDR2 SNEGSKA (reference sequence). CDR3 size: 12 residues. DNA for the CDR3: TGCAGTGGAAATCAGGGATACAATGAGCAGTACTTC. It translates to CSGNQGYNEQYF.

The chain employs TRBV9 and TRBJ1-2; D is ambiguous. Trimming removed 3 bases from V and 5 bases from J, with 11 bases in between. The CDR3 has 13 amino acids. Germline CDR1 is SGDLS and CDR2 is YYNGEE. This CDR3 is CASSGGEGYGYTF. In DNA, the CDR3 is TGTGCCAGCAGCGGAGGAGAGGGTTATGGCTACACCTTC. The variable domain in full, completed from reference TRBV9 and TRBJ1-2, reads DSGVTQTPKHLITATGQRVTLRCSPRSGDLSVYWYQQSLDQGLQFLIQYYNGEERAKGNILERFSAQQFPDLHSELNLSSLELGDSALYFCASSGGEGYGYTFGSGTRLTVV.

This clonotype was seen a handful of times. V usage is TRBV28 and J usage is TRBJ2-7; no definite D call. CDR1 is MDHEN and CDR2 is SYDVKM in the germline V gene. The CDR3 spans 14 residues. Trimming cost V 7 bases and J 0 bases, with 13 bases left between them. This CDR3 is CASTHRHRSYEQYF. The CDR3, as DNA: TGTGCCAGCACCCACAGACACCGCTCCTACGAGCAGTACTTC.

The chain combines TRBV6-2 or TRBV6-3 with TRBJ2-6; D tentatively fits TRBD1 or TRBD2 (7 bases each). The germline gives CDR1 MNHEY, CDR2 SVGEGT. The CDR3 extends over 18 amino acids. Trimming cost V 7 bases and J 3 bases, with 22 bases left between them. CDR3 loop: CASTSDREGLFGANVLTF. The CDR3 DNA is TGTGCCAGCACTTCCGACAGGGAGGGTCTTTTTGGGGCCAACGTCCTGACTTTC.

This clonotype has only one observation. The chain uses TRBV7-2 and TRBJ2-1; 11 bases map to TRBD2. CDR3 length: 16 amino acids. Unmatched junction bases numbered 6, after V lost 3 bases and J lost 5 bases. Germline V gene lookup returns CDR1 SGHTA and CDR2 FQGNSA. The CDR3 region has the DNA TGTGCCAGCAGCTTCGAAATAGCGGGGGGGCACAATGAGCAGTTCTTC. Protein sequence: CASSFEIAGGHNEQFF.

This clonotype showed up just once. The junction departs from germline at one end; a sequencing error may be responsible. This sequence joins TRBV20-1 and TRBJ2-4; D assignment may be TRBD1 or TRBD2 (5 bases each). The end of the DNA aligns better with TRBJ2-7, so the J call may be wrong. The CDR3 has 15 amino acids. Germline V lookup: CDR1 DFQATT, CDR2 SNEGSKA (reference sequence). CDR3 sequence (DNA): TGCAGTACTAGATACCCAGGGTCCTCGGTCTACGAGCAGTACTTC. Protein sequence: CSTRYPGSSVYEQYF.

Only a few counts were recorded for this clonotype. The V call is TRBV9, the J call TRBJ1-1; 7 bases fit TRBD1. The germline gives CDR1 SGDLS, CDR2 YYNGEE. The CDR3 contains 15 residues. The V and J ends lost 4 bases and 5 bases, in that order; junction bases with no gene match: 11. CDR3 loop: CASSPLGRGQTEAFF. DNA for the CDR3: TGTGCCAGCAGCCCCTTAGGGAGGGGGCAGACTGAAGCTTTCTTT.

The chain uses TRBV6-2 or TRBV6-3 and TRBJ1-1; unclear D gene. Germline V lookup: CDR1 MNHEY, CDR2 SVGEGT. This CDR3 has 14 residues. V was trimmed by 6 bases and J by 1 base, leaving 12 bases between them. For the CDR3, the DNA is TGTGCCAGCAGCCCCCCTCGACGGAACACTGAAGCTTTCTTT. Translated, it gives CASSPPRRNTEAFF.

The V call is TRBV18, the J call TRBJ1-2; TRBD1 matches 7 bases. CDR1 is KGHSH, CDR2 LQKENI, per germline. The CDR3 spans 13 residues. J gave up 2 bases and V 11 bases, and 8 bases lay outside the gene matches. Here the CDR3 reads CASGDRANYGYTF. The CDR3 DNA is TGTGCCTCGGGAGACAGGGCGAACTATGGCTACACCTTC.

This chain connects TRBV10-3 to TRBJ2-7, with a tentative D call TRBD2 (6 bases). Germline V CDR1 and CDR2: ENHRY, SYGVKD. Trimming stripped 8 bases from V and 6 bases from J, with 20 bases between. CDR3 length: 14 amino acids. In nucleotides, the CDR3 is TGTGCCATCGGGGGTCGGAGGGGTACTGGCGAGCAGTACTTC. This encodes CAIGGRRGTGEQYF.

The CDR3 DNA sequence: TGCGCCAGCAGCTTTTGGTCAGGCTCCTATAATTCACCCCTCCACTTT. It yields the protein CASSFWSGSYNSPLHF. The chain recombines TRBV5-1 with TRBJ1-6; D gene uncertain. The germline V and J ends were trimmed by 2 bases and 0 bases, with 9 bases remaining between them. The CDR3 is made up of 16 amino acids. Germline lookup yields CDR1 SGHRS and CDR2 YFSETQ.

The CDR3 coding sequence is TGCGCCAGCAGCTCTGGTCGCCATGGTCGAGATACGCAGTATTTT. Protein sequence: CASSSGRHGRDTQYF. The chain recombines TRBV5-1 with TRBJ2-3; D gene ambiguous. Looked up from germline, CDR1 is SGHRS and CDR2 is YFSETQ. The length of the CDR3 is 15 residues. Deletions cut 3 bases from V and 5 bases from J, with 16 bases between.

The chain couples TRBV30 to TRBJ2-1, with D perhaps matching TRBD2 (5 bases). V lost 3 bases, J lost 5 bases, and 8 bases lay in between. Per germline, CDR1 GTSNPN and CDR2 SVGIG (reference sequence). The CDR3 totals 12 residues. The DNA for the CDR3 is TGTGCCTGGAGATCGGGAAACAATGAGCAGTTCTTC. This codes for CAWRSGNNEQFF.

The chain carries TRBV28 and TRBJ2-6; D assignment may be TRBD1 or TRBD2 (5 bases each). This CDR3 has 17 amino acids. The V gene lost 6 bases and the J gene lost 0 bases, with 15 bases spanning the gap. The germline gives CDR1 MDHEN, CDR2 SYDVKM. The CDR3 nucleotides are TGTGCCAGCAGCAGATGGGACCCCGGCTCTGGGGCCAACGTCCTGACTTTC. This translates into CASSRWDPGSGANVLTF.

This clonotype was seen more than once but under ten times. The J gene is TRBJ2-3, the V gene TRBV28; D call uncertain. Trimming pared 5 bases from V and 1 base from J, leaving 10 bases between. Looked up from germline, CDR1 is MDHEN and CDR2 is SYDVKM. This CDR3 contains 14 residues. CDR3 loop: CASSPRQGTDTQYF. Written as DNA, the CDR3 is TGTGCCAGCAGTCCACGTCAGGGCACAGATACGCAGTATTTT. Full variable domain (missing parts from reference TRBV28 and TRBJ2-3): DVKVTQSSRYLVKRTGEKVFLECVQDMDHENMFWYRQDPGLGLRLIYFSYDVKMKEKGDIPEGYSVSREKKERFSLILESASTNQTSMYLCASSPRQGTDTQYFGPGTRLTVL.

This chain joins TRBV5-1 and TRBJ2-3, with 10 bases that match TRBD1. After removal of 4 bases from V and 2 bases from J, the junction contained 10 bases not matched to a gene. The CDR3 loop spans 17 amino acids. In germline, CDR1 is SGHRS, CDR2 YFSETQ. The CDR3 spells CASSKLRDRGATDTQYF. The CDR3 region has the DNA TGCGCCAGCAGCAAACTAAGGGACAGGGGCGCCACAGATACGCAGTATTTT.

The chain carries TRBV6-1 and TRBJ1-5; D not resolved. Germline loops: CDR1 MNHNS, CDR2 SASEGT. V dropped 10 bases and J dropped 0 bases, with 22 bases sitting between them. The CDR3 runs to 17 residues. The DNA of the CDR3 is TGTGCCACCCTCAACGAGGGCCTCTTCTATAGCAATCAGCCCCAGCATTTT. Translating gives CATLNEGLFYSNQPQHF.

J is TRBJ2-3 and V is TRBV5-1; D gene ambiguous. The CDR3 totals 16 residues. V was cut by 0 bases and J by 4 bases, with 15 bases left in between. Per germline, CDR1 SGHRS and CDR2 YFSETQ. The CDR3: CASSLGLPLTPDTQYF. The CDR3 DNA sequence: TGCGCCAGCAGCTTGGGACTCCCACTGACCCCAGATACGCAGTATTTT. The full variable domain, rest sourced from reference TRBV5-1 and TRBJ2-3, is KAGVTQTPRYLIKTRGQQVTLSCSPISGHRSVSWYQQTPGQGLQFLFEYFSETQRNKGNFPGRFSGRQFSNSRSEMNVSTLELGDSALYLCASSLGLPLTPDTQYFGPGTRLTVL.

The chain recombines TRBV20-1 with TRBJ2-3, with D perhaps matching TRBD1 (6 bases). Trimming pared 6 bases from V and 0 bases from J, leaving 16 bases between. The CDR3 sequence is 15 residues long. Germline V lookup: CDR1 DFQATT, CDR2 SNEGSKA (reference sequence). CDR3 region: CSALSRTVSTDTQYF. The CDR3 DNA reads TGCAGTGCCCTATCGAGGACAGTTAGCACAGATACGCAGTATTTT.

This chain connects TRBV14 to TRBJ2-1, with 7 bases identical to TRBD2. The germline V gene has CDR1 SGHDN and CDR2 FVKESK. V was clipped by 2 bases and J by 4 bases; unmatched bases: 8. This CDR3 contains 16 residues. CDR3 DNA sequence: TGTGCCAGCAGCCAAAGACTAGCTTCGTTTTACAATGAGCAGTTCTTC. It is translated as CASSQRLASFYNEQFF.

The rearrangement joins TRBV7-2 to TRBJ2-7; the D gene is possibly TRBD2 (5 bases). The CDR3 runs to 14 residues. The germline V and J ends were trimmed by 2 bases and 0 bases, with 8 bases remaining between them. Germline lookup yields CDR1 SGHTA and CDR2 FQGNSA. The CDR3 DNA is TGTGCCAGCAGCTTAAGAGGGAACTCCTACGAGCAGTACTTC. As protein: CASSLRGNSYEQYF.

The J gene is TRBJ1-2, the V gene TRBV24-1; D uncertain. This CDR3 is built from 13 residues. V was clipped by 3 bases and J by 2 bases, with 6 bases between them. The germline gives CDR1 KGHDR, CDR2 SFDVKD. DNA for the CDR3: TGTGCCACCAGTGATCCGGTCAACTATGGCTACACCTTC. Its translation: CATSDPVNYGYTF.

This sequence joins TRBV24-1 and TRBJ2-2; unclear D gene. CDR3 length: 12 residues. Germline values: CDR1 KGHDR, CDR2 SFDVKD. Trimming pared 6 bases from V and 2 bases from J, leaving 3 bases between. For the CDR3, the DNA is TGTGCCACCAGTAAAAACACCGGGGAGCTGTTTTTT. This sequence encodes CATSKNTGELFF.

The chain carries TRBV5-6 and TRBJ2-7; 7 bases agree with TRBD1. The CDR3 spans 14 residues. Per germline, CDR1 SGHDT and CDR2 YYEEEE. Trimming removed 0 bases from V and 6 bases from J; junction bases left unmatched: 6. Written as DNA, the CDR3 is TGTGCCAGCAGCTTGGACAGGGGTTTGGGCGAGCAGTACTTC. It encodes CASSLDRGLGEQYF.

The gene calls are TRBV5-8 and TRBJ1-2, with TRBD1 identical over 9 bases. Germline values: CDR1 SGHTS, CDR2 YDEGEE. J lost 10 bases, V lost 5 bases, and 6 bases had no gene match. This CDR3 has 12 amino acids. In nucleotides, the CDR3 is TGTGCCAGCAGGGGGACAGGGTCCGTCTACACCTTC. It translates to CASRGTGSVYTF.